The present entry profiles one T cell receptor (beta chain) with its context. Other DNA sequences from this sample encode an identical CDR3 as well. The record originates from a study of blood T cell repertoires in COVID-19. Assay used: immunoSEQ multiplex PCR; TCRdb lists only in-frame clones, some missing. Of around 700,000 clones in the sample, about 90% were seen once. The sample consisted of peripheral blood. The origin of this receptor is a woman between 18 and 29 years old with acute or convalescent COVID-19.

The CDR3 nucleotides read TGTGCCAGCAGTCCCGGGACAGGCAATCAGCCCCAGCATTTT. It specifies CASSPGTGNQPQHF. This rearrangement joins TRBV27 to TRBJ1-5, with 7 bases aligning to TRBD1. With 5 bases clipped from V and 2 bases from J, the junction kept 3 bases outside the gene matches. Germline V gene sequence: CDR1 MNHEY, CDR2 SMNVEV (reference sequence). This CDR3 spans 14 amino acids.